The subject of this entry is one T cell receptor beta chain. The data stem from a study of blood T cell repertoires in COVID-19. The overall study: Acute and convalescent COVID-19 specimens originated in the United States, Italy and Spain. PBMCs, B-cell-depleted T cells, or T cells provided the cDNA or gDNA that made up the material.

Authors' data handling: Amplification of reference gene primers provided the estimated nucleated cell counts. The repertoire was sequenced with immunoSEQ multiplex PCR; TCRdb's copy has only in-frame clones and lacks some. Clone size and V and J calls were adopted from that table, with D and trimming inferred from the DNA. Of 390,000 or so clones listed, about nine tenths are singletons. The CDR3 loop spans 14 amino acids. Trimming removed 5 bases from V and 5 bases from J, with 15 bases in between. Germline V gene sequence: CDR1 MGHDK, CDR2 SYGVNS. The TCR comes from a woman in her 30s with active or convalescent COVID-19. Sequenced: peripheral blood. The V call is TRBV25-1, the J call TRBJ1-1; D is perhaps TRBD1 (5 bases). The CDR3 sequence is CASSPGGGRTEAFF. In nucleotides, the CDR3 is TGTGCCAGCAGTCCCGGGGGAGGGAGGACTGAAGCTTTCTTT.